These T cell receptor beta chains were read from a single sample in a study of shared clonotypes between healthy human individuals. The repertoire was sequenced with immunoSEQ multiplex PCR; TCRdb's copy has only in-frame clones and lacks some. The sample lists hundreds of thousands of clones, around 73% occurring once. The sample comprised memory CD4+ T cells sorted from blood. These receptors originate from a woman in her thirties in good health. Both conserved end residues are part of each CDR3. A D gene is named only where the DNA matches it firmly. Not all rows give a size; the values are once, few, many and, for expanded clones, a class.

J,size,D,V,DNA,CDR3
TRBJ2-7,-,-,TRBV2,TGTGCCAGCCGGGCAGGGAGAGGCTACGAGCAGTACTTC,CASRAGRGYEQYF
TRBJ1-2,-,-,TRBV5-6,TGTGCCAGCAGCACGGACGGACTCTATGGCTACACCTTC,CASSTDGLYGYTF
TRBJ2-5,-,-,TRBV5-1,TGCGCCAGCAGCTTGGCGACGTCCCAAGAGACCCAGTACTTC,CASSLATSQETQYF
TRBJ2-1,once,-,TRBV19,TGTGCCAGTAAACTAGACGCCTACAATGAGCAGTTCTTC,CASKLDAYNEQFF
TRBJ1-2,-,TRBD1,TRBV27,TGTGCCAGCAGTTTATCACTGGGGGGTGTGCAGGGGGCTAACTATGGCTACACCTTC,CASSLSLGGVQGANYGYTF
TRBJ2-1,-,-,TRBV7-7,TGTGCCAGCAGCTCGGGCGGATACAATGAGCAGTTCTTC,CASSSGGYNEQFF
TRBJ1-2,-,TRBD1,TRBV5-4,TGTGCCAGCAGCTCGGCAGGCCCAGGGGGCGCTCGGGGCTACACCTTC,CASSSAGPGGARGYTF
TRBJ2-7,-,TRBD2,TRBV14,TGTGCCAGCAGCCAGGGACTAGCGGGAGGGTACGAGCAGTACTTC,CASSQGLAGGYEQYF
TRBJ2-7,many,-,TRBV7-8,TGTGCCAGCAGCTTAGTGGAGGGGTCCCCCTACGAGCAGTACTTC,CASSLVEGSPYEQYF
TRBJ1-3,-,-,TRBV5-4,TGTGCCAGCAGCAGGCAATCTGGAAACACCATATATTTT,CASSRQSGNTIYF
TRBJ1-5,once,-,TRBV5-8,TGTGCCAGCAGCTTGGCCGGGAGCTCACAAGGGAATCAGCCCCAGCATTTT,CASSLAGSSQGNQPQHF
TRBJ2-3,few,-,TRBV10-2,TGCGCCAGCAAAGTCGACTTCACAGATACGCAGTATTTT,CASKVDFTDTQYF
TRBJ1-4,once,-,TRBV30,TGTGCCGGAGAGGTAGGGGGGAGTGAAAAACTGTTTTTT,CAGEVGGSEKLFF
TRBJ1-5,-,-,TRBV2,TGTGCCAGCACATGGGGGGAAGATCAGCCCCAGCATTTT,CASTWGEDQPQHF
TRBJ2-5,-,TRBD2,TRBV5-6,TGTGCCAGCAGCTTAGGGTTCCTCCCGGGACTACAAGAGACCCAGTACTTC,CASSLGFLPGLQETQYF
TRBJ2-5,-,-,TRBV11-2,TGTGCCAGCAGCCAGAATCTTGTAGCAGAGACCCAGTACTTC,CASSQNLVAETQYF
TRBJ1-5,-,-,TRBV28,TGTGCCAGCAGAGGGCACTCGATATCTGGCATTAGCAATCAGCCCCAGCATTTT,CASRGHSISGISNQPQHF
TRBJ1-2,-,-,TRBV6-1,TGTGCCAGCAAGACAGGTCCTACTGTTAACTATGGCTACACCTTC,CASKTGPTVNYGYTF
TRBJ2-7,-,TRBD1,TRBV5-4,TGTGCCAGCAGCCCAGGACAGGAATACGAGCAGTACTTC,CASSPGQEYEQYF
TRBJ1-1,-,-,TRBV15,TGTGCCACCAGCAGAGTACAGGGTATGAACACTGAAGCTTTCTTT,CATSRVQGMNTEAFF
TRBJ1-5,-,-,TRBV19,TGTGCCAGTAGTAGGGCGGATCATAGCAATCAGCCCCAGCATTTT,CASSRADHSNQPQHF